These 7 T cell receptor beta chains originate from one sample sequenced in a study of CDR3 diversity in severe acne. A single record per CDR3 protein comes from TCRdb applying MiXCR to the PCR reads. The sample lists roughly 100,000 distinct CDR3 sequences, approximately 47% occurring once. Sequencing used blood. All receptors derive from a male donor with acne.

In its sample, this clonotype was seen a few times. The gene calls are TRBV11-2 and TRBJ2-2; D tentatively fits TRBD1 or TRBD2 (10 bases each). From germline, CDR1 is SGHAT and CDR2 FQNNGV. Trimming shortened V by 5 bases and J by 11 bases, and 33 bases separated the two germline ends. The CDR3 loop spans 19 amino acids. Here the CDR3 reads CASSPPSGDRGASGSELFF. The CDR3, as DNA: TGTGCCAGCAGCCCCCCCTCGGGGGACAGGGGAGCTAGCGGGAGCGAGCTGTTTTTT.

The chain uses TRBV20-1 and TRBJ2-2; perhaps TRBD2 as D (5 bases). V was trimmed by 4 bases and J by 4 bases, leaving 25 bases between them. The CDR3 has 18 residues. Per the germline V gene, CDR1 is DFQATT and CDR2 is SNEGSKA (reference sequence). DNA for the CDR3: TGCAGTGCTATTCGAAGGACTGGCGGGCCTCTAGCCACCGGGGAGCTGTTTTTT. This gives the protein CSAIRRTGGPLATGELFF.

The chain uses TRBV6-1 and TRBJ2-1; TRBD2 matches at 11 bases. The V gene's germline CDR1 is MNHNS and CDR2 SASEGT. Trimming took 6 bases from V and 8 from J; bases not matched to a gene: 9. The CDR3 is made up of 15 amino acids. The CDR3 DNA reads as TGTGCCAGCAGGATAACTAGCGGGAGTTACGATGAGCAGTTCTTC. Protein sequence: CASRITSGSYDEQFF.

This clonotype came up many times. V usage is TRBV28 and J usage is TRBJ2-5; D unclear. This CDR3 region has 14 residues. The V gene's germline CDR1 is MDHEN and CDR2 SYDVKM. V dropped 3 bases and J dropped 2 bases, with 10 bases sitting between them. The CDR3 region is CASSFPQRQETQYF. CDR3 sequence (DNA): TGTGCCAGCAGTTTCCCACAACGTCAAGAGACCCAGTACTTC.

The chain has TRBV19 and TRBJ1-2; D may be TRBD1 (6 bases). The V end lost 4 bases, the J end lost 2 bases, and 17 bases lay between the germline ends. This CDR3 is built from 16 residues. The germline V gene has CDR1 LNHDA and CDR2 SQIVND (reference sequence). The CDR3 protein is CASSSLTRGENYGYTF. CDR3 DNA: TGTGCCAGTAGTAGCCTAACAAGGGGGGAGAACTATGGCTACACCTTC.

Notes on this clonotype: Just one base apart from a much larger clone, this may be a read error. The V call is TRBV10-3, the J call TRBJ2-7; 8 nucleotides agree with TRBD1. CDR1 is ENHRY, CDR2 SYGVKD, per germline. CDR3 length: 13 residues. CDR3 nucleotide sequence: TGTGCCAGCAGTGCGGGACAGGCCTACGAGCAGTACTTC. This sequence encodes CASSAGQAYEQYF.

This clonotype was seen many times. This chain links TRBV5-1 with TRBJ2-3, with 8 nucleotides matching TRBD1. Germline V CDR1 and CDR2: SGHRS, YFSETQ. CDR3 length equals 15 residues. Trimming at V came to 2 bases and at J to 5 bases, leaving 7 bases not matched to a gene. As DNA, the CDR3 is TGCGCCAGCAGCTTACAGGGGGAAGGAGGAGATACGCAGTATTTT. Encoded protein: CASSLQGEGGDTQYF.